These 30 T cell receptor beta chains came from one sample sequenced in a study of T cell changes during pregnancy in multiple sclerosis. This table comes from immunoSEQ multiplex PCR, and its TCRdb copy is limited to in-frame clones, with some not included. Here the sample spans over 75,000 clones, roughly 92% being singletons. The specimen comprised peripheral blood, sampled in the first trimester of pregnancy. The receptors were sampled from a female donor with multiple sclerosis, enrolled in a pregnancy study.

The rearrangement joins TRBV6-5 to TRBJ1-2; TRBD1 aligns across 8 bases. This CDR3 is 14 amino acids long. With 5 bases clipped from V and 7 bases from J, the junction kept 9 bases outside the gene matches. Germline loops: CDR1 MNHEY, CDR2 SVGAGI. The DNA of the CDR3 is TGTGCCAGCAGTGGACAGGGAGGGGCGAGTGGCTACACCTTC. As protein: CASSGQGGASGYTF.

The V call is TRBV28, the J call TRBJ2-7; D might be TRBD1 (6 bases). The CDR3 has 16 residues. Trimming removed 5 bases at V and 0 bases at J, with 17 bases between. The germline V gene encodes CDR1 MDHEN and CDR2 SYDVKM. CDR3 sequence reads: CASSRMTGTSSYEQYF. For the CDR3, the DNA is TGTGCCAGCAGTAGGATGACCGGGACAAGCTCCTACGAGCAGTACTTC.

This sequence joins TRBV28 and TRBJ2-1, with 10 positions matching TRBD2. Trimming cost V 6 bases and J 1 base; bases outside gene matches: 6. The germline V gene has CDR1 MDHEN and CDR2 SYDVKM. This CDR3 region has 16 residues. This CDR3 is CASRKGLAESYNEQFF. CDR3 in DNA: TGTGCCAGCAGAAAAGGACTAGCGGAGTCCTACAATGAGCAGTTCTTC.

CDR3 sequence: CTSSRASGITDTQYF. In nucleotides, the CDR3 is TGCACCAGCAGCCGAGCTAGCGGGATCACAGATACGCAGTATTTT. The chain joins TRBV1 to TRBJ2-3; the D call TRBD2 from the table was never checked on the DNA. TRBV1 is a pseudogene locus. The CDR3 is made up of 15 amino acids.

This clone was observed a single time. V is TRBV2 and J is TRBJ1-1; 9 bases agree with TRBD1. Per the germline V gene, CDR1 is SNHLY and CDR2 is FYNNEI. The length of the CDR3 is 17 residues. The ends lost 6 bases at V and 4 bases at J; junction bases unmatched: 15. The DNA for the CDR3 is TGTGCCAGCAGCGGTCCCGGGACAGGGTCGGGAGGCACTGAAGCTTTCTTT. It codes for CASSGPGTGSGGTEAFF.

This clone was recorded a few times. The V call is TRBV15, the J call TRBJ1-6; D ambiguous. Trimming removed 0 bases at V and 14 bases at J, with 20 bases between. There are 16 residues in the CDR3. CDR1 is LNHNV and CDR2 is YYDKDF in the germline V gene (reference sequence). The CDR3 nucleotides read TGTGCCACCAGCAGAGATCTAGTGAATTCACCGTTATCCCTCCACTTT. Protein: CATSRDLVNSPLSLHF.

The CDR3 spells CASSQELLGTQYF. CDR3 nucleotides: TGCGCCAGCAGCCAAGAACTGCTGGGCACGCAGTATTTT. The chain is built from TRBV4-3 and TRBJ2-3; D is uncertain. The CDR3 contains 13 residues. Trimming stripped 0 bases from V and 9 bases from J, with 10 bases between. CDR1 is LGHNA, CDR2 YSLEER, per germline.

The chain has TRBV28 and TRBJ1-2; 7 nucleotides line up with TRBD1. The CDR3 runs to 14 residues. Per the germline V gene, CDR1 is MDHEN and CDR2 is SYDVKM. V shed 5 bases, J shed 8 bases, and the junction held 11 bases outside the gene matches. The CDR3 region has the DNA TGTGCCAGCAGTACATTAATCGAGACAGGGGGCTACACCTTC. This gives the protein CASSTLIETGGYTF.

The chain is built from TRBV19 and TRBJ1-3; 7 nucleotides line up with TRBD1. With 5 bases clipped from V and 0 bases from J, the junction kept 10 bases outside the gene matches. The length of the CDR3 is 17 residues. Germline-derived CDR1 and CDR2 are LNHDA and SQIVND (reference sequence). CDR3 nucleotide sequence: TGTGCCAGTAGTTTGGGGGGACAGTCACCCTCTGGAAACACCATATATTTT. This translates into CASSLGGQSPSGNTIYF.

This clone was counted a few times. CDR3 loop: CASSELPVQGREKLFF. The CDR3 DNA is TGTGCCAGCAGCGAACTTCCCGTCCAGGGTAGGGAAAAACTGTTTTTT. The genes are TRBV9 and TRBJ1-4; D is perhaps TRBD1 (5 bases). V dropped 3 bases and J dropped 8 bases, with 20 bases sitting between them. The length of the CDR3 is 16 residues. Germline V gene sequence: CDR1 SGDLS, CDR2 YYNGEE.

V and J are TRBV5-1 and TRBJ2-7, with 11 bases matching TRBD1. This CDR3 contains 16 residues. Germline values: CDR1 SGHRS, CDR2 YFSETQ. With 4 bases clipped from V and 7 bases from J, the junction kept 13 bases outside the gene matches. The CDR3 nucleotides read TGCGCCAGCAGCCGCGGACACGGGACAGGGGGGATTGAGCAGTACTTC. Translated: CASSRGHGTGGIEQYF.

V gene TRBV5-6 combines with J gene TRBJ2-7, with D possibly being TRBD1 (5 bases). Germline V gene lookup returns CDR1 SGHDT and CDR2 YYEEEE. Trimming shortened V by 4 bases and J by 3 bases, and 11 bases separated the two germline ends. This CDR3 has 13 amino acids. The CDR3 loop reads CASSKTDSYEQYF. The CDR3 bases are TGTGCCAGCAGCAAAACCGACAGCTACGAGCAGTACTTC.

The DNA of the CDR3 is TGTGCCAGCAGTTTGGAGCGGGCCATCACAGATACGCAGTATTTT. Encoded protein: CASSLERAITDTQYF. The V and J genes are TRBV27 and TRBJ2-3; D is perhaps TRBD2 (6 bases). This CDR3 spans 15 amino acids. V shed 3 bases and J shed 2 bases, with 12 bases lying between them. In germline, CDR1 is MNHEY, CDR2 SMNVEV (reference sequence).

This clone has only one observation. The V gene is TRBV5-6, the J gene TRBJ2-7; TRBD1 matches 12 bases. J lost 7 bases, V lost 1 base, and 6 bases had no gene match. Looked up from germline, CDR1 is SGHDT and CDR2 is YYEEEE. The CDR3 is made up of 15 amino acids. DNA of the CDR3: TGTGCCAGCAGCTTGACGGGACAGGGGGCTGAAGAGCAGTACTTC. Amino acids: CASSLTGQGAEEQYF.

V and J are TRBV5-1 and TRBJ2-1; no clear D gene. This CDR3 region has 14 residues. From germline, CDR1 is SGHRS and CDR2 YFSETQ. Trimming removed 6 bases at V and 3 bases at J, with 13 bases between. CDR3 protein: CASKHPTVYNEQFF. CDR3 coding DNA: TGCGCCAGCAAACATCCAACCGTCTACAATGAGCAGTTCTTC.

The chain is built from TRBV5-6 and TRBJ1-1; D gene unclear. This CDR3 comprises 15 residues. The V end lost 0 bases, the J end lost 4 bases, and 13 bases lay between the germline ends. Per germline, CDR1 SGHDT and CDR2 YYEEEE. The CDR3, as DNA: TGTGCCAGCAGCTTGGGGCCCACCTTTCCCACTGAAGCTTTCTTT. Encoded protein: CASSLGPTFPTEAFF.

The chain uses TRBV11-3 and TRBJ2-3; 8 nucleotides line up with TRBD2. Germline V gives CDR1 SGHNT, CDR2 YENEEA. The CDR3 extends over 18 amino acids. Trimming at V came to 5 bases and at J to 1 base, leaving 14 bases not matched to a gene. The CDR3 DNA reads as TGTGCCAGCAGCCGAAAACAGAAAGCGGGAGTAGGCACAGATACGCAGTATTTT. It specifies CASSRKQKAGVGTDTQYF.

V and J are TRBV21-1 and TRBJ1-2. TRBV21-1 is reported as a pseudogene. The CDR3 runs 17 residues. CDR3 DNA sequence: TGTGCCAGCAGCAAACCCAGGAACTATTCAGGGAGGGGTGGCTACACCTTC. Its translation is CASSKPRNYSGRGGYTF.

The V gene is TRBV19, the J gene TRBJ2-7; 9 nucleotides match TRBD1. With 5 bases clipped from V and 4 bases from J, the junction kept 3 bases outside the gene matches. The CDR3 consists of 13 residues. CDR1 is LNHDA, CDR2 SQIVND, per germline (reference sequence). The CDR3 coding sequence is TGTGCCAGTAGTCCCGGGACAGGGTACGAGCAGTACTTC. It is translated as CASSPGTGYEQYF. The full variable domain, with the rest looked up from reference TRBV19 and TRBJ2-7, is DGGITQSPKYLFRKEGQNVTLSCEQNLNHDAMYWYRQDPGQGLRLIYYSQIVNDFQKGDIAEGYSVSREKKESFPLTVTSAQKNPTAFYLCASSPGTGYEQYFGPGTRLTVT.

The chain combines TRBV19 with TRBJ2-1; TRBD1 matches at 9 bases. Germline CDR1 LNHDA, CDR2 SQIVND (reference sequence). This CDR3 has 16 amino acids. J gave up 9 bases and V 7 bases, and 16 bases lay outside the gene matches. CDR3 nucleotides: TGTGCCAGTAACTCATTACCGGGACAGGGAAGGGGTGAGCAGTTCTTC. It is translated as CASNSLPGQGRGEQFF.

V gene TRBV7-9 combines with J gene TRBJ1-2; 7 nucleotides line up with TRBD1. Germline assignment: CDR1 SEHNR and CDR2 FQNEAQ (reference sequence). V lost 5 bases to trimming and J lost 8 bases; unmatched junction nucleotides: 8. This CDR3 spans 13 amino acids. In nucleotides, the CDR3 is TGTGCCAGCAGCGGCGGACAGGCCCGCGGCTACACCTTC. Translated: CASSGGQARGYTF.

The chain couples TRBV30 to TRBJ2-5; 7 nucleotides match TRBD2. The CDR3 spans 14 residues. Germline V lookup: CDR1 GTSNPN, CDR2 SVGIG (reference sequence). J was trimmed by 3 bases and V by 1 base; bases with no gene match: 5. This CDR3 reads CAWSGTLAEETQYF. The CDR3, as DNA: TGTGCCTGGAGTGGAACTCTAGCGGAAGAGACCCAGTACTTC.

J is TRBJ1-2 and V is TRBV7-8, with D unclear. CDR1 SGHVS and CDR2 FQNEAQ come from the germline V gene. The CDR3 has 14 amino acids. V lost 8 bases and J lost 4, with 17 bases in between. CDR3 in amino acids: CASGRYRSSYGYTF. As DNA, the CDR3 is TGTGCCAGCGGCCGTTACAGATCGTCCTATGGCTACACCTTC.

The chain carries TRBV7-2 and TRBJ2-4, with 13 nucleotides matching TRBD2. This CDR3 region has 18 residues. Germline V gives CDR1 SGHTA, CDR2 FQGNSA. Trimming took 1 base from V and 9 from J; bases not matched to a gene: 12. Here the CDR3 reads CASSLGPLGLAGEAIQYF. The CDR3 DNA sequence: TGTGCCAGCAGCTTAGGCCCCCTCGGACTAGCGGGAGAGGCCATTCAGTACTTC.

The chain has TRBV5-1 and TRBJ2-1, with a tentative D call TRBD2 (6 bases). CDR1 SGHRS and CDR2 YFSETQ come from the germline V gene. The CDR3 has 12 residues. Trimming pared 5 bases from V and 10 bases from J, leaving 13 bases between. The DNA for the CDR3 is TGCGCCAGCAGTGGCGGGGTTCTCGAGCAGTTCTTC. This sequence encodes CASSGGVLEQFF.

J is TRBJ2-1 and V is TRBV4-1; maybe TRBD2 (8 bases). The CDR3 spans 17 residues. Per the germline V gene, CDR1 is MGHRA and CDR2 is YSYEKL. Trimming took 1 base from V and 8 from J, leaving 21 bases between them. In DNA, the CDR3 is TGCGCCAGCAGCCAAGTGCCCGGGAGGGGGCTCGTTGATGAGCAGTTCTTC. Amino acid sequence: CASSQVPGRGLVDEQFF.

This rearrangement joins TRBV10-3 to TRBJ2-2, with 7 positions matching TRBD1. The J segment lost 6 bases and the V segment lost 1 base, leaving 8 bases of the junction unmatched. The CDR3 totals 16 residues. Germline lookup yields CDR1 ENHRY and CDR2 SYGVKD. CDR3 sequence: CAISEWGQNGPGELFF. The CDR3 DNA follows: TGTGCCATCAGTGAGTGGGGACAGAATGGCCCCGGGGAGCTGTTTTTT.

The genes are TRBV4-1 and TRBJ2-2; D is ambiguous. Trimming removed 0 bases at V and 6 bases at J, with 8 bases between. The CDR3 is made up of 14 amino acids. Germline values: CDR1 MGHRA, CDR2 YSYEKL. CDR3 amino acids: CASSQEPRPGELFF. The CDR3 DNA follows: TGCGCCAGCAGCCAAGAGCCCAGGCCCGGGGAGCTGTTTTTT.

This chain joins TRBV4-3 and TRBJ1-2; unclear D gene. Germline loops: CDR1 LGHNA, CDR2 YSLEER. V was trimmed by 0 bases and J by 5 bases, leaving 10 bases between them. This CDR3 contains 14 residues. DNA of the CDR3: TGCGCCAGCAGCCAAGATACGGGTCGGTATGGCTACACCTTC. Translating gives CASSQDTGRYGYTF.

This clone has just one count. Lacking the conserved final phenylalanine or tryptophan, this CDR3 likely reflects a read error. It is unclear where the CDR3 begins or ends on the DNA, so no DNA is shown, and the CDR3 is as TCRdb lists it. The chain employs TRBV6-4 and TRBJ2-3; TRBD2 is taken as the D call from the table, unchecked against the DNA. Counting both end residues, the CDR3 totals 12 amino acids. Germline V lookup: CDR1 MRHNA, CDR2 SNTAGT. CDR3 sequence: CASSDGLAGGPI.